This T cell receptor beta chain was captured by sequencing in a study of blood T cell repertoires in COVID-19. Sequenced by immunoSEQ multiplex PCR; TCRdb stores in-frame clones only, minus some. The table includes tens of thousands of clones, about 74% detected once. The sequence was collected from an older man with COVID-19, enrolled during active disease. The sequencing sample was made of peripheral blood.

The CDR3 loop is CASSVATSSGTYQETQYF. The CDR3 bases are TGTGCCAGCAGCGTAGCTACCTCCAGCGGGACTTATCAAGAGACCCAGTACTTC. The genes are TRBV9 and TRBJ2-5; TRBD2 agrees at 7 bases. Germline CDR1 reads SGDLS; CDR2 reads YYNGEE. The CDR3 length is 18 residues. With V trimmed by 0 bases and J by 2 bases, 13 bases remained unmatched.